This entry lists 9 T cell receptor beta chains sequenced from one sample in a study of identifying expanded T cells in peripheral blood. Assay used: immunoSEQ multiplex PCR; TCRdb lists only in-frame clones, some missing. The sample records 85,000 to 95,000 clones, approximately 91% being singletons. The specimen was blood. The receptors come from a person aged 18-69 years in good health.

This chain joins TRBV4-2 and TRBJ1-4, with D tentatively TRBD1 (6 bases). The germline V gene has CDR1 LGHNA and CDR2 YNFKEQ. V lost 0 bases and J lost 7, with 9 bases in between. This CDR3 comprises 14 residues. This CDR3 is CASSQEVRGEKLFF. Here the CDR3 DNA reads TGTGCCAGCAGCCAAGAGGTCAGGGGTGAAAAACTGTTTTTT.

The chain employs TRBV6-6 and TRBJ2-7; the D is unclear. The V gene's germline CDR1 is MNHNY and CDR2 SVGAGI (reference sequence). The V and J ends lost 0 bases and 5 bases respectively, with 14 bases between them. CDR3 size: 15 residues. CDR3 sequence (DNA): TGTGCCAGCAGTTACTCCTGGGCTAGAGGCGACGAGCAGTACTTC. Protein: CASSYSWARGDEQYF.

The V gene is TRBV5-6, the J gene TRBJ1-5; 7 nucleotides line up with TRBD1. Germline CDR1 SGHDT, CDR2 YYEEEE. The CDR3 consists of 15 residues. V lost 2 bases to trimming and J lost 4 bases; unmatched junction nucleotides: 6. CDR3 in DNA: TGTGCCAGCAGCTTTACACCAGGGGGAAATCAGCCCCAGCATTTT. Encoded protein: CASSFTPGGNQPQHF.

This chain links TRBV5-6 with TRBJ2-3, with TRBD1 matching over 7 bases. V shed 2 bases, J shed 2 bases, and the junction held 5 bases outside the gene matches. Per germline, CDR1 SGHDT and CDR2 YYEEEE. The CDR3 is made up of 15 amino acids. This CDR3 is CASSFRGPSTDTQYF. CDR3 nucleotides: TGTGCCAGCAGCTTTAGGGGGCCTTCCACAGATACGCAGTATTTT.

V is TRBV4-3 and J is TRBJ2-7, with D perhaps matching TRBD1 (6 bases). The V end lost 2 bases, the J end lost 3 bases, and 14 bases lay between the germline ends. From germline, CDR1 is LGHNA and CDR2 YSLEER. CDR3 length equals 15 residues. The CDR3 DNA follows: TGCGCCAGCAGCCAAATGTCCGGGACATTCTACGAGCAGTACTTC. It is translated as CASSQMSGTFYEQYF.

V and J are TRBV4-3 and TRBJ2-1, with TRBD2 matching 8 bases. This CDR3 spans 16 amino acids. After removal of 1 base from V and 3 bases from J, the junction contained 5 bases not matched to a gene. Germline V gene sequence: CDR1 LGHNA, CDR2 YSLEER. The CDR3 reads CASSQGSGRGYNEQFF. In DNA form, the CDR3 reads TGCGCCAGCAGCCAAGGCAGCGGGAGAGGCTACAATGAGCAGTTCTTC.

V is TRBV9 and J is TRBJ2-1; D uncertain. Trimming shortened V by 0 bases and J by 10 bases, and 8 bases separated the two germline ends. The length of the CDR3 is 12 residues. Looked up from germline, CDR1 is SGDLS and CDR2 is YYNGEE. CDR3 protein: CASSVVLGEQFF. CDR3 nucleotides: TGTGCCAGCAGCGTAGTGCTGGGCGAGCAGTTCTTC.

This chain links TRBV19 with TRBJ2-1; perhaps D is TRBD1 or TRBD2 (5 bases each). The V and J ends lost 4 bases and 8 bases respectively, with 15 bases between them. Germline V CDR1 and CDR2: LNHDA, SQIVND (reference sequence). CDR3 length: 14 amino acids. CDR3 residues: CASSTWSRDDEQFF. The CDR3 bases are TGTGCCAGTAGTACGTGGTCTCGGGACGATGAGCAGTTCTTC.

The chain couples TRBV19 to TRBJ2-3, with 7 bases lining up with TRBD2. This CDR3 is built from 13 residues. The V gene end was trimmed by 9 bases and the J gene end by 3 bases; junction bases not matched to a gene: 6. The germline CDR1 and CDR2 sequences are LNHDA and SQIVND (reference sequence). The DNA of the CDR3 is TGTGCCAGCCGGGAGGTACGGACAGATACGCAGTATTTT. Translated, it gives CASREVRTDTQYF.